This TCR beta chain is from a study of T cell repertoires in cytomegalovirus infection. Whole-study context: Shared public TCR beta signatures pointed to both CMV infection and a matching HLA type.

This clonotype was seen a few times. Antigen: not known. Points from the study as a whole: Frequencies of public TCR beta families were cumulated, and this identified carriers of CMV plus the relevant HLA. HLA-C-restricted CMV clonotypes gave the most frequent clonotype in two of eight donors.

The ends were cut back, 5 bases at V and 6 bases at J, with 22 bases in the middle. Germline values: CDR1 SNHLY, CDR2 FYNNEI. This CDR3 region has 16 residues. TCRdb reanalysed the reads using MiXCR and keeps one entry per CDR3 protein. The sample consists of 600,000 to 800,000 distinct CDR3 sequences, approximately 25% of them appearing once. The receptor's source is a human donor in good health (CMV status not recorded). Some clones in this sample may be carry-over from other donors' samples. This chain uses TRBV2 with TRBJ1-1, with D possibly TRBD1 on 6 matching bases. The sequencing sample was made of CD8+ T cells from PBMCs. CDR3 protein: CASSPRGSGVMAEAFF. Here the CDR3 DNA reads TGTGCCAGCAGTCCAAGGGGGTCGGGGGTCATGGCTGAAGCTTTCTTT.